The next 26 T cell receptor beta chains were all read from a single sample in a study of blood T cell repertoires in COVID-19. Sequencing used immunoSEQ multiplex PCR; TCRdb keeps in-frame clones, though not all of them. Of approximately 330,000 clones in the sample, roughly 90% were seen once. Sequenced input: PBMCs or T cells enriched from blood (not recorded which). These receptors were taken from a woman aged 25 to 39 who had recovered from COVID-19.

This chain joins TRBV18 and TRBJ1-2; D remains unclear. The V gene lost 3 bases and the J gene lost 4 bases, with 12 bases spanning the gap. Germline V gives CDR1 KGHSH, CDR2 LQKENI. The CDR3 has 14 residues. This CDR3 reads CASSPEGTFYGYTF. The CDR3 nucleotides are TGTGCCAGCTCACCGGAGGGTACCTTCTATGGCTACACCTTC.

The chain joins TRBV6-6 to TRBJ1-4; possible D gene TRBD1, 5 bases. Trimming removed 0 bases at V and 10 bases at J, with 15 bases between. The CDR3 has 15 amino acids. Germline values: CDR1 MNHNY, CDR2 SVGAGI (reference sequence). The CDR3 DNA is TGTGCCAGCAGTTACTCGTCAGGGCCGAAGGGAAAACTGTTTTTT. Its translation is CASSYSSGPKGKLFF.

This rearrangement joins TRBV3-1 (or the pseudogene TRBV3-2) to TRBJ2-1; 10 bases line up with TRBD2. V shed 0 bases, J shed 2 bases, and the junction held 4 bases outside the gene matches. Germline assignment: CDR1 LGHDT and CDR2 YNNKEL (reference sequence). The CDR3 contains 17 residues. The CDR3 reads CASSQEVAGGTYNEQFF. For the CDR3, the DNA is TGTGCCAGCAGCCAAGAAGTAGCGGGAGGTACCTACAATGAGCAGTTCTTC.

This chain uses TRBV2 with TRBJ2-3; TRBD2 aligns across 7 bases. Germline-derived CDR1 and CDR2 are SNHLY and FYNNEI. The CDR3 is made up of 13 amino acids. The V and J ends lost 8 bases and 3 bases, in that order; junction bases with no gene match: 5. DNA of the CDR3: TGTGCCAGCGAGGCTAGCGGAACAGATACGCAGTATTTT. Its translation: CASEASGTDTQYF.

The CDR3, as DNA: TGTGCCAGCAGCCGGGCCGGGACAGAATATGAAAAACTGTTTTTT. This codes for CASSRAGTEYEKLFF. The rearrangement joins TRBV28 to TRBJ1-4; 7 positions agree with TRBD1. Germline CDR1 and CDR2: MDHEN and SYDVKM. V lost 6 bases to trimming and J lost 6 bases; unmatched junction nucleotides: 10. The length of the CDR3 is 15 residues.

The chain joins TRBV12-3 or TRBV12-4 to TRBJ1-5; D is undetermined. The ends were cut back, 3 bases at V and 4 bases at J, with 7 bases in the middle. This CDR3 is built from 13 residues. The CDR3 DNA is TGTGCCAGCAGTTTTGAGGTAAATCAGCCCCAGCATTTT. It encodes CASSFEVNQPQHF.

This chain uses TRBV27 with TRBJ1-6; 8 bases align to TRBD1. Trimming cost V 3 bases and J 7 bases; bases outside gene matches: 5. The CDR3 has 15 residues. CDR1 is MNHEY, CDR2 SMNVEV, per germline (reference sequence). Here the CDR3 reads CASSFAGGANSPLHF. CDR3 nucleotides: TGTGCCAGCAGTTTTGCAGGGGGCGCGAATTCACCCCTCCACTTT.

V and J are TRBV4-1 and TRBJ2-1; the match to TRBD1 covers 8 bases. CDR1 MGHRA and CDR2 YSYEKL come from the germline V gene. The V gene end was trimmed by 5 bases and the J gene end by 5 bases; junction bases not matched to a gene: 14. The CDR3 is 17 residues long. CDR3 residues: CASSAHRGRGLDNEQFF. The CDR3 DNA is TGCGCCAGCAGCGCCCACCGGGGCAGGGGGCTCGACAATGAGCAGTTCTTC.

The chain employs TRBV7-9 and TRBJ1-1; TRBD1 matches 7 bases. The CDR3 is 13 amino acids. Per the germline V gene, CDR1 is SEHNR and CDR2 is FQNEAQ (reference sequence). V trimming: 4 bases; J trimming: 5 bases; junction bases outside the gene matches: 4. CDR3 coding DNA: TGTGCCAGCAGCTACGACAGGGAGACTGAAGCTTTCTTT. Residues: CASSYDRETEAFF.

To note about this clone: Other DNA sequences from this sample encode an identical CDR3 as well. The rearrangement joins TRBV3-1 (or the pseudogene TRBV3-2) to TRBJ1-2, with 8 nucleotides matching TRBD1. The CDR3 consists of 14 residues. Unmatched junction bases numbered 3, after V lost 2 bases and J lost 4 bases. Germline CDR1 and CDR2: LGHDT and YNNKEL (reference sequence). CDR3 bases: TGTGCCAGCAGCCAACAAACAGGGGGCTATGGCTACACCTTC. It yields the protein CASSQQTGGYGYTF.

The CDR3 region has the DNA TGTGCCAGCAGCGACAGCCCACCCTACGAGCAGTACTTC. Translating gives CASSDSPPYEQYF. The rearrangement joins TRBV28 to TRBJ2-7; weak D call: TRBD1 (5 bases). Trimming stripped 6 bases from V and 2 bases from J, with 11 bases between. The CDR3 sequence is 13 residues long. Germline V CDR1 and CDR2: MDHEN, SYDVKM.

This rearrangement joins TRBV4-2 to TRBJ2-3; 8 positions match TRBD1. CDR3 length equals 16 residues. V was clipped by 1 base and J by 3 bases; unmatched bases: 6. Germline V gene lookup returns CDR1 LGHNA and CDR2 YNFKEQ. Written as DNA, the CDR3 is TGTGCCAGCAGCCAAGTGGCAGGGGGCTGGACAGATACGCAGTATTTT. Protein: CASSQVAGGWTDTQYF.

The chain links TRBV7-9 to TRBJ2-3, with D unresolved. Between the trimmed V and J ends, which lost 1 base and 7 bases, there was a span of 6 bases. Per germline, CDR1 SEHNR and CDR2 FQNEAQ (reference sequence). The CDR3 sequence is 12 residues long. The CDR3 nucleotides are TGTGCCAGCAGCTTAGGGCAGAATACGCAGTATTTT. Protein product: CASSLGQNTQYF.

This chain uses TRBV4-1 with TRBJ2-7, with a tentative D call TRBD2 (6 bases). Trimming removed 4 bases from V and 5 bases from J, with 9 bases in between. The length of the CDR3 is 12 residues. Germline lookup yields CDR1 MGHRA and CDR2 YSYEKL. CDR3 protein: CASSRGGNEQYF. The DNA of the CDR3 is TGCGCCAGCAGCCGAGGCGGGAACGAGCAGTACTTC.

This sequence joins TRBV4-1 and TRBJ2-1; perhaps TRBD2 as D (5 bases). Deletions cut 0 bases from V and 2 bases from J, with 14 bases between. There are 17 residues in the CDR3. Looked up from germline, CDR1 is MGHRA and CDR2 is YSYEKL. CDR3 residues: CASSQDLVGDPYNEQFF. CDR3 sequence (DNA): TGCGCCAGCAGCCAAGACTTGGTGGGAGACCCCTACAATGAGCAGTTCTTC.

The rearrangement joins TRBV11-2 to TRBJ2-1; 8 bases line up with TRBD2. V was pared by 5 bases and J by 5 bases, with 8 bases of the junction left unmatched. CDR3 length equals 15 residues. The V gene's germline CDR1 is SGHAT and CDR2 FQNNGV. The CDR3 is CASSPLAGGHNEQFF. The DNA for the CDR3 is TGTGCCAGCAGCCCCCTGGCGGGAGGCCACAATGAGCAGTTCTTC.

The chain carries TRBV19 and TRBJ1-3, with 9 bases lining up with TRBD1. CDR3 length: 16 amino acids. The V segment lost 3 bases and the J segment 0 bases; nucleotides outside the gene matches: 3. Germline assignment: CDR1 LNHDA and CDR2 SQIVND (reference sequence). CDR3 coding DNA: TGTGCCAGTAGTATCGGACAGGGGCGCTCTGGAAACACCATATATTTT. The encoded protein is CASSIGQGRSGNTIYF. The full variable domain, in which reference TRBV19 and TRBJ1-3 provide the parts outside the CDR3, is DGGITQSPKYLFRKEGQNVTLSCEQNLNHDAMYWYRQDPGQGLRLIYYSQIVNDFQKGDIAEGYSVSREKKESFPLTVTSAQKNPTAFYLCASSIGQGRSGNTIYFGEGSWLTVV.

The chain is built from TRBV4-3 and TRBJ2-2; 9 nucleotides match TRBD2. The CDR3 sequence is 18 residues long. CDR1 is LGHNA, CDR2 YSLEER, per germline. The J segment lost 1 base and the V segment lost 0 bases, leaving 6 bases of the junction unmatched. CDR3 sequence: CASSQEGLAGMNTGELFF. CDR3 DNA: TGCGCCAGCAGCCAAGAAGGGCTAGCGGGGATGAACACCGGGGAGCTGTTTTTT.

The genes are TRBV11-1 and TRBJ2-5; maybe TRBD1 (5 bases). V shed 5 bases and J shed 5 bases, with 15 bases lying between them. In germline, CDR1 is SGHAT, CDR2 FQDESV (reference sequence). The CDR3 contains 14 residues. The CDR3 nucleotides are TGTGCCAGCAGCCCCCCCCAGGGTAGCGAGACCCAGTACTTC. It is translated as CASSPPQGSETQYF.

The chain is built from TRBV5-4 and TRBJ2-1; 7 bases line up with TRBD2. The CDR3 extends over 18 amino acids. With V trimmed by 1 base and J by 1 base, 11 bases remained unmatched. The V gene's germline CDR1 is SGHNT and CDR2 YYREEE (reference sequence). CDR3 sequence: CASSLFLSSGRSYNEQFF. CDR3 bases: TGTGCCAGCAGCTTGTTCCTCTCTAGCGGACGATCCTACAATGAGCAGTTCTTC. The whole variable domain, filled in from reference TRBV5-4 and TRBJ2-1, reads ETGVTQSPTHLIKTRGQQVTLRCSSQSGHNTVSWYQQALGQGPQFIFQYYREEENGRGNFPPRFSGLQFPNYSSELNVNALELDDSALYLCASSLFLSSGRSYNEQFFGPGTRLTVL.

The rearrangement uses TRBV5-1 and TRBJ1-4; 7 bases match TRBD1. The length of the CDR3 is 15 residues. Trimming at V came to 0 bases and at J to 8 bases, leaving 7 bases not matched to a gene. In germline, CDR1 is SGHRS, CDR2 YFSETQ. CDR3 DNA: TGCGCCAGCAGCTTGGTTATGGGGGGACAGGAAAAACTGTTTTTT. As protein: CASSLVMGGQEKLFF.

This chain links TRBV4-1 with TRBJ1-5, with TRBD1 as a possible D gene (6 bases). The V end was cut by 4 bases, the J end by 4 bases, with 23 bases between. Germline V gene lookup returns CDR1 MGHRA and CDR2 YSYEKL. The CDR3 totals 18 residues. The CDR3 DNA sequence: TGCGCCAGCAGCCTCCAACCCCAAAGTACAGGGATAAATCAGCCCCAGCATTTT. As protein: CASSLQPQSTGINQPQHF.

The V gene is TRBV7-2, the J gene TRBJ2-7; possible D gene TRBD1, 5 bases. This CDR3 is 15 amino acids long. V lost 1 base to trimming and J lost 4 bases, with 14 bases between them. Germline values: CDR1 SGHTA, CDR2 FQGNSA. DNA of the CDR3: TGTGCCAGCAGCTTAGTGGGGCAGGCAGAATACGAGCAGTACTTC. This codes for CASSLVGQAEYEQYF. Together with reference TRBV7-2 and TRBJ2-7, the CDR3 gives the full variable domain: GAGVSQSPSNKVTEKGKDVELRCDPISGHTALYWYRQSLGQGLEFLIYFQGNSAPDKSGLPSDRFSAERTGGSVSTLTIQRTQQEDSAVYLCASSLVGQAEYEQYFGPGTRLTVT.

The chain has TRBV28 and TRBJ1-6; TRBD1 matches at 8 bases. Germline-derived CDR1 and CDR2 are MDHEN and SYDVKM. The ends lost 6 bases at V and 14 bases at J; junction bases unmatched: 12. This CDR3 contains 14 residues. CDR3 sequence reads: CASRPTRTGWALHF. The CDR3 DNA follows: TGTGCCAGCAGACCGACACGGACAGGGTGGGCCCTCCACTTT.

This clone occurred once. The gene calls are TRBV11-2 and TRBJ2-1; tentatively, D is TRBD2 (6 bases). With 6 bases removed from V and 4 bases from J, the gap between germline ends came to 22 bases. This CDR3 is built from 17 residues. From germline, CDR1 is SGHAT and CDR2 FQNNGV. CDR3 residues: CASSPFPVGRGYNEQFF. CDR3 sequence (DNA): TGTGCCAGCAGTCCCTTTCCCGTTGGGCGGGGTTACAATGAGCAGTTCTTC.

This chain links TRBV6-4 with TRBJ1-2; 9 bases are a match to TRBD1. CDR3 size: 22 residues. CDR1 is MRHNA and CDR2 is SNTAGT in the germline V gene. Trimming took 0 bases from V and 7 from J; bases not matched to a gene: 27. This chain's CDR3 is CASSDSCNATLSRTGVGCGYTF. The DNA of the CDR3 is TGTGCCAGCAGTGACTCGTGTAACGCAACTCTCTCAAGGACAGGGGTTGGCTGTGGCTACACCTTC.